Below, one T cell receptor (beta chain) is given with its context. Its specificity is unknown. Unique molecular identifiers were used to barcode this TCRbeta library. TCRdb reanalysed the PCR reads using MiXCR and keeps one entry per CDR3 protein. The sample yields around 490,000 distinct CDR3 sequences, over 9.5% seen once. This specimen belongs to a study of T-cell reconstitution after alpha-beta-depleted transplantation in children. General study results and limits: Some patients owed their high day-60 TCRbeta diversity to surviving recipient T cells and thymic progenitors. The study reportedly traced alpha-beta T cells about two months after transplant to several hundred expanded graft clones.

V was trimmed by 0 bases and J by 2 bases, leaving 17 bases between them. Germline loops: CDR1 KGHSH, CDR2 LQKENI. There are 17 residues in the CDR3. The genes are TRBV18 and TRBJ2-7; tentatively, D is TRBD1 (5 bases). The sequence was collected from a female patient between 2 and 10 years old who had a stem cell transplant for aplastic anemia, so the T cells may come from the graft donor. The source was PBMCs, mostly from graft donor cells, collected 180 days after TCRalphabeta/CD19-depleted stem cell transplant. The CDR3 nucleotides are TGTGCCAGCTCACCACCCAATGGGGCAGCCAAGACCTACGAGCAGTACTTC. Translated, it gives CASSPPNGAAKTYEQYF.